The 7 T cell receptor beta chains listed next were all sequenced from one sample in a study of T cell clonality in common variable immunodeficiency (dated by TCRdb to between 2014 and 2016). Broad study findings and their caveats: Fewer deletions and N-nucleotide insertions were reportedly observed in CVID TCRbeta sequences, and highly modified clones with 13 or more V deletions were reportedly absent from CVID TCRbeta sequences.

The receptor library was made with the immunoSEQ multiplex PCR assay. TCRdb holds this immuneACCESS table with in-frame rearrangements only. Some clones are missing; in checked studies, unresolved V genes explain under half, and the rest has no known cause. The table notes about 32,000 clones here, none of them singletons. The ten largest account for around 5% of the sample. These receptors' antigens are unknown. The sequenced sample was peripheral blood mononuclear cells. These receptors were taken from a human donor with common variable immunodeficiency.

With respect to this clone: The CDR3 is cut off 3 residues early in the read; its end comes from the germline J gene. V usage is TRBV30 and J usage is TRBJ1-5, with D maybe TRBD1 (6 bases). CDR1 is GTSNPN, CDR2 SVGIG, per germline (reference sequence). CDR3 size: 15 residues. V lost 1 base and J 7 bases, leaving 17 bases between the germline ends. CDR3: CAWSAGGGAEQPQHF. The covered CDR3 bases are TGTGCCTGGAGTGCCGGCGGGGGCGCGGAGCAGCCC.

This clone was seen more than once but under ten times. The read ends 3 residues early relative to the CDR3; the germline J gene fills the gap. The genes are TRBV7-9 and TRBJ2-3; TRBD2 is a possible D gene (5 bases). V lost 1 base, J lost 8 bases, and 10 bases lay in between. This CDR3 spans 13 amino acids. Per the germline V gene, CDR1 is SEHNR and CDR2 is FQNEAQ (reference sequence). CDR3 DNA (partial): TGTGCCAGCAGCTTAGAGCGGTCGGGTACG. This sequence encodes CASSLERSGT. Given in full, the CDR3 is CASSLERSGTQYF. The whole variable domain, filled in from reference TRBV7-9 and TRBJ2-3, reads DTGVSQNPRHKITKRGQNVTFRCDPISEHNRLYWYRQTLGQGPEFLTYFQNEAQLEKSRLLSDRFSAERPKGSFSTLEIQRTEQGDSAMYLCASSLERSGTQYFGPGTRLTVL.

This clone has a count of ten or more. The read ends 3 residues early relative to the CDR3; the germline J gene fills the gap. The chain employs TRBV19 and TRBJ1-5, with D perhaps matching TRBD1 (5 bases). Germline CDR1 and CDR2: LNHDA and SQIVND (reference sequence). With 6 bases removed from V and 5 bases from J, the gap between germline ends came to 17 bases. This CDR3 has 15 residues. Incomplete CDR3 DNA: TGTGCCAGTAGCCCCTCGGGGGGTTCCTATCAGCCC. It translates to CASSPSGGSYQP. Given in full, the CDR3 is CASSPSGGSYQPQHF.

On this clone: The read halts 3 residues ahead of the CDR3 end, with the missing end drawn from the germline J gene. The J gene is TRBJ2-5, the V gene TRBV7-9; D may be TRBD1 (5 bases). V gave up 3 bases and J gave up 1 base, with 9 bases separating them. The germline gives CDR1 SEHNR, CDR2 FQNEAQ (reference sequence). The CDR3 is 14 amino acids. The CDR3 bases that were read are TGTGCCAGCAGCTTTGACAGAGTCCAAGAGACC. Amino acids: CASSFDRVQET. In full, the CDR3 reads CASSFDRVQETQYF.

Details on this clone: The read terminates 3 residues ahead of where the CDR3 ends, so the germline J gene completes it. The V gene is TRBV7-6, the J gene TRBJ2-2; 10 nucleotides match TRBD1. Trimming removed 0 bases from V and 8 bases from J; junction bases left unmatched: 9. CDR1 is SGHVS and CDR2 is FNYEAQ in the germline V gene. The CDR3 spans 17 residues. The covered CDR3 bases are TGTGCCAGCAGCTTAGCCGAGACAGGGGGCGCGTGGGGGGAG. Residues: CASSLAETGGAWGE. The whole CDR3 sequence reads CASSLAETGGAWGELFF.

This clone was seen only a few times. The CDR3 extends 3 residues past the end of the read, so its final part is completed from the germline J gene. The chain combines TRBV18 with TRBJ1-1; D ambiguous. The CDR3 has 14 amino acids. V lost 6 bases and J 0 bases, leaving 11 bases between the germline ends. Germline V lookup: CDR1 KGHSH, CDR2 LQKENI. The CDR3 protein is CASSLGIMNTEAFF. The CDR3 bases that were read are TGTGCCAGCTCGCTGGGCATCATGAACACTGAA. Based on the CDR3 plus reference TRBV18 and TRBJ1-1, the full variable domain is NAGVMQNPRHLVRRRGQEARLRCSPMKGHSHVYWYRQLPEEGLKFMVYLQKENIIDESGMPKERFSAEFPKEGPSILRIQQVVRGDSAAYFCASSLGIMNTEAFFGQGTRLTVV.

This clone has ten or more counts. The CDR3 is cut off 3 residues early in the read; its end comes from the germline J gene. This chain joins TRBV20-1 and TRBJ2-1; 8 positions agree with TRBD2. The CDR3 sequence is 15 residues long. J gave up 7 bases and V 7 bases, and 15 bases lay outside the gene matches. Looked up from germline, CDR1 is DFQATT and CDR2 is SNEGSKA (reference sequence). This CDR3 is CSVRKPGLGSNEQFF. The part of the CDR3 DNA that was read is TGCAGTGTACGAAAACCGGGACTAGGCTCTAATGAG.